The clone carrying this TCR beta chain was observed at least ten times. What it binds is not known. UMIs and sample barcodes were carried by the TCR alpha and TCR beta cDNA libraries that 5'RACE produced using constant-segment primers. A single record per CDR3 protein comes from TCRdb applying MiXCR to the 5' RACE reads. The data show 150,000 to 200,000 distinct CDR3 sequences, more than 12% seen once. These data come from a study of T-cell memory formation after mild COVID-19. In the study overall: TCR clusters mostly belonged to single donors.

Overall study findings and caveats: Among contracting clones, CD4+ were mainly CM/EM and CD8+ enriched in EMRA.

Losses at the gene ends were 3 bases for V and 9 bases for J; bases not matched to a gene: 10. CDR1 and CDR2 (germline): KGHSH, LQKENI. The CDR3 spans 15 residues. The origin of this receptor is an adult woman who had mild COVID-19 (a few samples of this study predate the infection). Cell type and time point are not known. The V call is TRBV18, the J call TRBJ1-1; 10 bases match TRBD1. Sequences were obtained from PBMCs or a T cell subset sorted from them (not recorded which). CDR3 coding DNA: TGTGCCAGCTCACCTCCCTCCGGACAGGGGGTTAAAGCTTTCTTT. Translated, it gives CASSPPSGQGVKAFF.